This TCR beta chain was profiled in a study of blood T cell repertoires in COVID-19. Study at large: Material from acute and convalescent COVID-19 was sourced from the United States, Italy and Spain. PBMCs, B-cell-depleted T cells, or T cells provided the cDNA or gDNA that made up the material.

Authors' data handling: For nucleated cells, counts were estimated from reference gene primer amplification. TCRdb keeps only in-frame clones here, not all; method: immunoSEQ multiplex PCR. Clonal size and the V and J genes are those of that table, whereas D and trimming came from the DNA. This sample has about 190,000 clones; about 75% occur once, and the top ten carry roughly 28%. The sequenced material came from peripheral blood. The TCR sequence derives from a woman between 65 and 79 years old with acute or convalescent COVID-19.

The CDR3 region is CASSLRTGGLGAFF. The CDR3, as DNA: TGTGCCAGCAGCTTGAGGACAGGTGGGCTTGGGGCTTTCTTT. This chain joins TRBV7-2 and TRBJ1-1; TRBD1 matches 7 bases. Germline CDR1 reads SGHTA; CDR2 reads FQGNSA. V was pared by 3 bases and J by 11 bases, with 12 bases of the junction left unmatched. This CDR3 has 14 residues.